Following are 10 T cell receptor beta chains from one sample sequenced in a study of blood T cell repertoires in COVID-19. The assay was immunoSEQ multiplex PCR, and TCRdb's table has in-frame clones only and misses some. The sample holds 200,000 to 300,000 clones; around four fifths are singletons and the top ten take about 6.3%. The sample comprised peripheral blood. The receptors stem from a woman aged 55-69 years with active or convalescent COVID-19.

V gene TRBV30 combines with J gene TRBJ2-7; TRBD1 agrees at 7 bases. The junction had 8 bases not matched to a gene; V was cut back by 1 base and J by 5 bases. The CDR3 is made up of 14 amino acids. From germline, CDR1 is GTSNPN and CDR2 SVGIG (reference sequence). The chain's CDR3 is CAWSEGRGFNEQYF. CDR3 nucleotides: TGTGCCTGGAGTGAGGGCAGGGGGTTTAACGAGCAGTACTTC.

This chain uses TRBV5-4 with TRBJ1-2, with 7 nucleotides matching TRBD1. The V segment lost 2 bases and the J segment 4 bases; nucleotides outside the gene matches: 11. The germline CDR1 and CDR2 sequences are SGHNT and YYREEE (reference sequence). The CDR3 length is 16 residues. The CDR3 region is CASSLPGTAEFYGYTF. The CDR3 nucleotides read TGTGCCAGCAGCTTACCCGGGACAGCCGAATTCTATGGCTACACCTTC.

The chain carries TRBV29-1 and TRBJ1-5, with 10 bases matching TRBD1. This CDR3 has 14 residues. The germline gives CDR1 SQVTM, CDR2 ANQGSEA. J gave up 5 bases and V 7 bases, and 8 bases lay outside the gene matches. CDR3 nucleotide sequence: TGCAGCGCGCTGCGGGACAGGGGATATCAGCCCCAGCATTTT. It specifies CSALRDRGYQPQHF.

The V and J genes are TRBV4-1 and TRBJ2-7; weak D call: TRBD1 (6 bases). V gave up 1 base and J gave up 3 bases, with 13 bases separating them. The CDR3 is 15 amino acids. CDR1 and CDR2 from the germline V gene are MGHRA and YSYEKL. CDR3 loop: CASSQGTDRIYEQYF. DNA for the CDR3: TGCGCCAGCAGCCAAGGTACGGACAGAATCTACGAGCAGTACTTC.

In this sample, this clone turned up once. V usage is TRBV21-1 and J usage is TRBJ1-1. TRBV21-1 constitutes a pseudogene. The CDR3 runs 12 residues. The CDR3 nucleotides are TGTGCCAGCAGCCCCTTGAACACTGAAGCTTTCTTT. It encodes CASSPLNTEAFF.

The sample holds a few counts of this clone. V usage is TRBV28 and J usage is TRBJ1-6; 7 bases line up with TRBD1. The V gene's germline CDR1 is MDHEN and CDR2 SYDVKM. V gave up 5 bases and J gave up 13 bases; unmatched junction bases: 5. The CDR3 contains 12 residues. The CDR3 protein is CASSLGQVPLHF. CDR3 nucleotide sequence: TGTGCCAGCAGTCTAGGACAGGTCCCCCTCCACTTT.

The gene calls are TRBV3-1 (or the pseudogene TRBV3-2) and TRBJ1-4; D is uncertain. V gave up 0 bases and J gave up 4 bases, with 18 bases separating them. CDR1 and CDR2 from the germline V gene are LGHDT and YNNKEL (reference sequence). This CDR3 is built from 18 residues. CDR3 nucleotide sequence: TGTGCCAGCAGCCAAGATAGGCGGGCAGGCGGTTATAATGAAAAACTGTTTTTT. Residues: CASSQDRRAGGYNEKLFF.

This rearrangement joins TRBV15 to TRBJ1-5, with no clear D. There are 14 residues in the CDR3. Germline CDR1 reads LNHNV; CDR2 reads YYDKDF (reference sequence). V was clipped by 3 bases and J by 7 bases, with 13 bases between them. In DNA form, the CDR3 reads TGTGCCACCAGCAGCGATAGAGAGGGACAGCCCCAGCATTTT. Amino acids: CATSSDREGQPQHF.

The chain is built from TRBV4-2 and TRBJ2-3; 8 bases fit TRBD1. The CDR3 runs to 14 residues. V was pared by 4 bases and J by 5 bases, with 5 bases of the junction left unmatched. Germline CDR1 reads LGHNA; CDR2 reads YNFKEQ. CDR3 coding DNA: TGTGCCAGCAGCCCCGGACAGGGCAGAGATACGCAGTATTTT. This encodes CASSPGQGRDTQYF.

The rearrangement joins TRBV5-5 to TRBJ2-1; tentatively, D is TRBD1 (6 bases). The CDR3 has 14 residues. Between the trimmed V and J ends, which lost 4 bases and 4 bases, there was a span of 12 bases. CDR1 and CDR2 from the germline V gene are SGHKS and YYEKEE (reference sequence). Written as DNA, the CDR3 is TGTGCCAGCAGCACCGGGACATCTTACAATGAGCAGTTCTTC. Translating gives CASSTGTSYNEQFF.